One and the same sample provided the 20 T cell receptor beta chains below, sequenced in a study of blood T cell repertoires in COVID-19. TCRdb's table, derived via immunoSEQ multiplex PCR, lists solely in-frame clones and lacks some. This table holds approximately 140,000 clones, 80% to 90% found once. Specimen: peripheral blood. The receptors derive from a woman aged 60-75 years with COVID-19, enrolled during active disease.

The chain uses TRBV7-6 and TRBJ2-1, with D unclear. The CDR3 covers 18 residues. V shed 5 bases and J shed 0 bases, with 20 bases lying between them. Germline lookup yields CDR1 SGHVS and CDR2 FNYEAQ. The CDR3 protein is CASSAYPAFSSSYNEQFF. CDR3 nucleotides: TGTGCCAGCAGCGCCTATCCAGCGTTCTCGAGCTCCTACAATGAGCAGTTCTTC.

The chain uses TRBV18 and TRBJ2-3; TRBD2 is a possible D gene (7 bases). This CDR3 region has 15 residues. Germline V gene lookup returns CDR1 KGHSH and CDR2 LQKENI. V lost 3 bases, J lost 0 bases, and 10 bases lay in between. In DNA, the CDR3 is TGTGCCAGCTCACCTCGGGGGGCCAGCACAGATACGCAGTATTTT. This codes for CASSPRGASTDTQYF.

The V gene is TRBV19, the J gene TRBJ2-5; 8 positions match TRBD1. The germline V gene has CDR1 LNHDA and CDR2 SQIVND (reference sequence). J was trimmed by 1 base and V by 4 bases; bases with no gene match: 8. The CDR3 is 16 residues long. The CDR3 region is CASSTPGGSLQETQYF. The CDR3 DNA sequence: TGTGCCAGTAGTACCCCAGGGGGCTCCCTCCAAGAGACCCAGTACTTC.

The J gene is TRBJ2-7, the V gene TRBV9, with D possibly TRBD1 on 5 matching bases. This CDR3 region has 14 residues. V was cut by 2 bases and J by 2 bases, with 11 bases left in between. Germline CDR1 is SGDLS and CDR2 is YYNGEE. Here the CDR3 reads CASSVTDITYEQYF. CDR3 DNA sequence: TGTGCCAGCAGCGTGACAGATATAACCTACGAGCAGTACTTC.

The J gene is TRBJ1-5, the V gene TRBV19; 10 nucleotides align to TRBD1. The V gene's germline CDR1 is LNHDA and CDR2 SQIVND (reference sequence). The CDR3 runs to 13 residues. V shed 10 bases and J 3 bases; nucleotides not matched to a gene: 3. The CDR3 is CAIGQGVNQPQHF. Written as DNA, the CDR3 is TGTGCCATCGGACAGGGGGTCAATCAGCCCCAGCATTTT.

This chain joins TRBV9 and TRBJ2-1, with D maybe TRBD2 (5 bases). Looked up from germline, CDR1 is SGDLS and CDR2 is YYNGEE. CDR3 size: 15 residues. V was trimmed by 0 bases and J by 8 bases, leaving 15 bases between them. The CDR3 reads CASSVGGVAIHEQFF. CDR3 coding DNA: TGTGCCAGCAGCGTAGGGGGAGTAGCGATCCATGAGCAGTTCTTC.

As DNA, the CDR3 is TGTGCCACCCTGACCCGGACAGGAGACACCGGGGAGCTGTTTTTT. It encodes CATLTRTGDTGELFF. This rearrangement joins TRBV10-3 to TRBJ2-2; TRBD1 aligns across 7 bases. Trimming at V came to 10 bases and at J to 3 bases, leaving 11 bases not matched to a gene. Germline assignment: CDR1 ENHRY and CDR2 SYGVKD. This CDR3 is 15 amino acids long.

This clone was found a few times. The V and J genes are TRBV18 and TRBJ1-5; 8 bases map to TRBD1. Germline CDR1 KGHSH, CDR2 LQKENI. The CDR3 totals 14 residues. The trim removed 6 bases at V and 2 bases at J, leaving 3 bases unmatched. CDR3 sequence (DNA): TGTGCCAGCTCCACAGGGGGTGGCAATCAGCCCCAGCATTTT. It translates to CASSTGGGNQPQHF.

The CDR3 DNA is TGTGCCATCAGTGAGCAAACAGGTATCAATGGCTACACCTTC. Protein: CAISEQTGINGYTF. The chain employs TRBV10-3 and TRBJ1-2; D perhaps matches TRBD1 (5 bases). The CDR3 totals 14 residues. Germline loops: CDR1 ENHRY, CDR2 SYGVKD. Trimming took off 2 bases at V and 6 bases at J, with 13 bases between the two ends.

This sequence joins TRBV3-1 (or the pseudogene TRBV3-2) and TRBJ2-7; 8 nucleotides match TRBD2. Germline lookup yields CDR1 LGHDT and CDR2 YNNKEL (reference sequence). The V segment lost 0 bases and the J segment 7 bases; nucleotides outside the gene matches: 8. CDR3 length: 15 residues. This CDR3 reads CASSQETSGWGEQYF. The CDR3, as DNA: TGTGCCAGCAGCCAAGAAACTAGCGGATGGGGAGAGCAGTACTTC.

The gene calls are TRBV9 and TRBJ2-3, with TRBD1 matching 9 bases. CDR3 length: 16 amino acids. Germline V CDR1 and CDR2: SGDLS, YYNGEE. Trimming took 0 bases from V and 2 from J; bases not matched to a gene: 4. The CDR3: CASSVVGQGFTDTQYF. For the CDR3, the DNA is TGTGCCAGCAGCGTAGTCGGACAGGGGTTCACAGATACGCAGTATTTT.

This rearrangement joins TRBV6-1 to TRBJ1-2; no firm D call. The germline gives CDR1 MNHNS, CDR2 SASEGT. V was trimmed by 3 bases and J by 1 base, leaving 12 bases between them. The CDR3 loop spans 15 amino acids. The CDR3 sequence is CASSDPEGGNYGYTF. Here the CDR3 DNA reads TGTGCCAGCAGTGATCCGGAAGGAGGTAACTATGGCTACACCTTC.

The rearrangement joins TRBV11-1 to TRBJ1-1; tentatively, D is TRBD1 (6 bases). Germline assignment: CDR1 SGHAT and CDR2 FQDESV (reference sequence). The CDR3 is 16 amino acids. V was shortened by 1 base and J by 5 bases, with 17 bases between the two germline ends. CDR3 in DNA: TGTGCCAGCAGCTTAGTGTATGGGGGCCGAGGGACTGAAGCTTTCTTT. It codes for CASSLVYGGRGTEAFF. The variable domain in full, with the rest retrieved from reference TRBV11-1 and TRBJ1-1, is EAEVAQSPRYKITEKSQAVAFWCDPISGHATLYWYRQILGQGPELLVQFQDESVVDDSQLPKDRFSAERLKGVDSTLKIQPAELGDSAMYLCASSLVYGGRGTEAFFGQGTRLTVV.

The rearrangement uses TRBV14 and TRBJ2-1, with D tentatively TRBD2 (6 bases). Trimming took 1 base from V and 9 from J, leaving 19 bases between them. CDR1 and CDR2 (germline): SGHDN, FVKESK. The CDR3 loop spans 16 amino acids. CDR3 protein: CASSQVFAGKGSEQFF. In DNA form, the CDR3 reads TGTGCCAGCAGCCAAGTGTTTGCGGGGAAGGGGAGTGAGCAGTTCTTC.

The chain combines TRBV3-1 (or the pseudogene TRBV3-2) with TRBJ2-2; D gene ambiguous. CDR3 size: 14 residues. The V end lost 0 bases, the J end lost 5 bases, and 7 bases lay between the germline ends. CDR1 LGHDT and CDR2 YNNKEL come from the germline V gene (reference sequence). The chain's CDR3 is CASSQDTTTGELFF. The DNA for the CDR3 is TGTGCCAGCAGCCAAGACACCACAACCGGGGAGCTGTTTTTT.

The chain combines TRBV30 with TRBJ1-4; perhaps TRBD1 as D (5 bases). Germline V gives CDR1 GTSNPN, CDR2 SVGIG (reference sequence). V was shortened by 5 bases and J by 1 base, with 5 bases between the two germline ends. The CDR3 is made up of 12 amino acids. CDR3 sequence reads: CAWDRTNEKLFF. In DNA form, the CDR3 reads TGTGCCTGGGACAGAACTAATGAAAAACTGTTTTTT.

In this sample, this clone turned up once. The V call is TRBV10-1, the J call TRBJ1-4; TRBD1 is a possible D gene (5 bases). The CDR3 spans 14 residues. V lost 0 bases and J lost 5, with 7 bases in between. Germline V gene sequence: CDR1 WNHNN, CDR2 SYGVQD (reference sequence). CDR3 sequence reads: CASSESQGNEKLFF. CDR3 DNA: TGCGCCAGCAGTGAGTCCCAGGGAAATGAAAAACTGTTTTTT.

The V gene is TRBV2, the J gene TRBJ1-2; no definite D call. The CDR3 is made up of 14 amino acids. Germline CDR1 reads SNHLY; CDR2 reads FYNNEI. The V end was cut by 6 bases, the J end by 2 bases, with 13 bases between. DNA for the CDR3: TGTGCCAGCAGCCCCCGCGGCGCGAACTATGGCTACACCTTC. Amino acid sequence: CASSPRGANYGYTF.

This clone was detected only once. The CDR3 spells CASSLYGGSNTEAFF. CDR3 in DNA: TGTGCCAGCAGCTTATATGGGGGCTCGAACACTGAAGCTTTCTTT. The chain uses TRBV11-3 and TRBJ1-1, with D possibly matching TRBD1 (6 bases). This CDR3 is built from 15 residues. Trimming pared 2 bases from V and 1 base from J, leaving 11 bases between. Per the germline V gene, CDR1 is SGHNT and CDR2 is YENEEA. The full variable domain, completed using reference TRBV11-3 and TRBJ1-1, is EAGVVQSPRYKIIEKKQPVAFWCNPISGHNTLYWYLQNLGQGPELLIRYENEEAVDDSQLPKDRFSAERLKGVDSTLKIQPAELGDSAVYLCASSLYGGSNTEAFFGQGTRLTVV.

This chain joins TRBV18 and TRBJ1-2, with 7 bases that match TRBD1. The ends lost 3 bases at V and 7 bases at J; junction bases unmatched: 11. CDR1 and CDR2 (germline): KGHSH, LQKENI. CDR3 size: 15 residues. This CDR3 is CASSPGAQGDRGYTF. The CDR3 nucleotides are TGTGCCAGCTCACCCGGGGCCCAGGGGGACCGTGGCTACACCTTC.